These 30 T cell receptor beta chains were sequenced from one sample in a study of tumor and adjacent non-tumor tissue in lung cancer. This sample's RNA came from whole unsorted tissue. TCRbeta libraries were built with three rounds of nested PCR, modified from ARM-PCR. Each CDR3 protein is one row after TCRdb ran MiXCR on the multiplex PCR reads. The table includes around 140,000 distinct CDR3 sequences, roughly 70% detected once. The sample comprised lung tumor tissue. These TCRs come from a man aged 60 to 69 with small cell lung cancer.

The chain is built from TRBV7-8 and TRBJ2-7, with a tentative D call TRBD2 (6 bases). Trimming took 5 bases from V and 4 from J, leaving 15 bases between them. This CDR3 has 14 amino acids. Germline assignment: CDR1 SGHVS and CDR2 FQNEAQ. The CDR3 coding sequence is TGTGCCAGCAGCCAAAAGGGGAGGTCATACGAGCAGTACTTC. This sequence encodes CASSQKGRSYEQYF. The full variable domain, its missing parts supplied by reference TRBV7-8 and TRBJ2-7, is GAGVSQSPRYKVAKRGQDVALRCDPISGHVSLFWYQQALGQGPEFLTYFQNEAQLDKSGLPSDRFFAERPEGSVSTLKIQRTQQEDSAVYLCASSQKGRSYEQYFGPGTRLTVT.

On this clonotype: The CDR3 does not end in the conserved phenylalanine or tryptophan, so this is likely a read error. The DNA is left out, because the CDR3 cannot be placed on it with certainty; the CDR3 is given as TCRdb lists it. The chain recombines TRBV11-2 with TRBJ2-7. Germline V gene sequence: CDR1 SGHAT, CDR2 FQNNGV. The CDR3 numbers 12 amino acids, ends counted. The CDR3 sequence: CASGLYTGNLVI.

The chain uses TRBV20-1 and TRBJ2-1; perhaps D is TRBD1 or TRBD2 (5 bases each). The ends were cut back, 7 bases at V and 15 bases at J, with 28 bases in the middle. Germline lookup yields CDR1 DFQATT and CDR2 SNEGSKA (reference sequence). The CDR3 consists of 14 residues. CDR3 nucleotide sequence: TGCAGTGTTCCGACTATCGGGACCTACAATGAGTTGTTCTTC. Translated: CSVPTIGTYNELFF.

The J gene is TRBJ1-1, the V gene TRBV11-1; D is ambiguous. CDR3 length: 15 residues. Germline-derived CDR1 and CDR2 are SGHAT and FQDESV (reference sequence). Trimming removed 4 bases at V and 0 bases at J, with 12 bases between. The CDR3 here is CASSSPESLNTEAFF. The DNA of the CDR3 is TGTGCCAGCAGCTCACCCGAGTCCCTGAACACTGAAGCTTTCTTT.

This clonotype was detected a few times. V and J are TRBV12-3 or TRBV12-4 and TRBJ2-6; 7 nucleotides match TRBD1. The V gene end was trimmed by 4 bases and the J gene end by 2 bases; junction bases not matched to a gene: 8. The CDR3 is 17 amino acids. CDR3 protein: CASSYRPQGAGANVLTF. The CDR3 DNA reads as TGTGCCAGCAGTTATAGGCCCCAGGGGGCTGGGGCCAACGTCCTGACTTTC.

The chain recombines TRBV29-1 with TRBJ2-3; 7 bases match TRBD1. Losses at the gene ends were 8 bases for V and 6 bases for J; bases not matched to a gene: 17. Germline V CDR1 and CDR2: SQVTM, ANQGSEA. There are 15 residues in the CDR3. CDR3 in DNA: TGCAGCATTGTTTCCTGGACAGGCCCCTTTGATACGCAGTATTTT. Encoded protein: CSIVSWTGPFDTQYF.

As to this clonotype: At one boundary the junction diverges from the germline segment, which might be a read error. V and J are TRBV7-9 and TRBJ2-2; either TRBD1 or TRBD2 may supply D (5 bases each). Germline-derived CDR1 and CDR2 are SEHNR and FQNEAQ (reference sequence). This CDR3 spans 14 amino acids. The CDR3, as DNA: TGTGCCAGTAGCTTTTCGGGGACCACCTGGGAGCTGTTTTTT. This sequence encodes CASSFSGTTWELFF.

This clonotype was counted ten times or more. The chain recombines TRBV12-5 with TRBJ2-1; the match to TRBD2 covers 8 bases. The V segment lost 0 bases and the J segment 10 bases; nucleotides outside the gene matches: 8. Germline CDR1 and CDR2: LGHNT and FRNRAP. CDR3 length: 15 amino acids. CDR3 amino acids: CASGLVSGSIGEQFF. As DNA, the CDR3 is TGTGCTAGTGGTTTGGTCAGCGGGAGTATTGGCGAGCAGTTCTTC.

To note about this clonotype: The junction does not match germline at one end; this may be a read error. The chain joins TRBV6-2 or TRBV6-3 to TRBJ1-2, with D tentatively TRBD1 (6 bases). This CDR3 is 13 amino acids long. Germline CDR1 MNHEY, CDR2 SVGEGT. CDR3 bases: TGTGCCAACCGTCTAAGGGGGACTGAAGGCTACACATTC. Translating gives CANRLRGTEGYTF.

With respect to this clonotype: A junction end diverges from the germline sequence, so it may reflect a read error. The rearrangement links TRBV24-1 to TRBJ2-6; D is perhaps TRBD1 or TRBD2 (5 bases each). The length of the CDR3 is 17 residues. The germline CDR1 and CDR2 sequences are KGHDR and SFDVKD. The CDR3 loop is CATSDPPGTSGANDLTF. In nucleotides, the CDR3 is TGTGCCACCAGTGACCCTCCTGGGACCTCTGGGGCCAACGACCTGACTTTC.

Note on this clonotype: Just one base apart from a much larger clone, this may be a read error. Because it lacks the conserved phenylalanine or tryptophan at the end, this CDR3 is likely a read error. The V call is TRBV6-2 or TRBV6-3, the J call TRBJ2-5; 10 nucleotides align to TRBD2. V was clipped by 6 bases and J by 3 bases; unmatched bases: 1. Looked up from germline, CDR1 is MNHEY and CDR2 is SVGEGT. CDR3 length equals 13 residues. DNA for the CDR3: TGTGCCAGCAGAACTAGCGGGAAAGAGACCCAGTACTTG. Protein: CASRTSGKETQYL.

On this clonotype itself: This is likely a read error, given that the CDR3 carries no conserved phenylalanine or tryptophan at its end. It is unclear where the CDR3 begins or ends on the DNA, so no DNA is shown, and the CDR3 is as TCRdb lists it. The J gene is TRBJ2-1, the V gene TRBV11-2; TRBD2 is the table's D call and was not checked against the DNA. The CDR3 is 13 amino acids in total, end residues counted. Per germline, CDR1 SGHAT and CDR2 FQNNGV. The chain's CDR3 is CASSLGLVNELFI.

With regard to this clonotype: A much larger clone differs by one base, so this may be a read error. The J gene is TRBJ1-2, the V gene TRBV29-1; D uncertain. The CDR3 has 13 amino acids. Trimming removed 0 bases from V and 4 bases from J, with 9 bases in between. In germline, CDR1 is SQVTM, CDR2 ANQGSEA. The CDR3 DNA is TGCAGCGTTGAAGATGGTCTGGGCTATGGCTACACCTTC. Translated: CSVEDGLGYGYTF.

The rearrangement uses TRBV6-2 or TRBV6-3 and TRBJ1-3, with a tentative D call TRBD1 (5 bases). Per germline, CDR1 MNHEY and CDR2 SVGEGT. This CDR3 is built from 16 residues. V shed 0 bases and J shed 0 bases, with 9 bases lying between them. The CDR3 nucleotides are TGTGCCAGCAGTTACTCGGGACGCACCTCTGGAAACACCATATATTTT. Amino acids: CASSYSGRTSGNTIYF.

The V call is TRBV20-1, the J call TRBJ2-3; the match to TRBD2 covers 9 bases. The germline gives CDR1 DFQATT, CDR2 SNEGSKA (reference sequence). This CDR3 is 13 amino acids long. The trim removed 6 bases at V and 11 bases at J, leaving 12 bases unmatched. The CDR3 DNA sequence: TGCAGTGCCGCGGGAGGGGGCACAAATATGCAGTATTTT. Translated: CSAAGGGTNMQYF.

Note on this clonotype: Being one base from a much bigger clone, this may be a read error. The chain employs TRBV29-1 and TRBJ1-2; D remains unclear. Germline-derived CDR1 and CDR2 are SQVTM and ANQGSEA. V was trimmed by 6 bases and J by 8 bases, leaving 16 bases between them. This CDR3 is built from 12 residues. CDR3 bases: TGCAGCGTCCTGCTATTCTGCCGGGGCTACACCTTC. It translates to CSVLLFCRGYTF.

Points on this clonotype: Mismatch with germline at one junction end may stem from a read error. The chain carries TRBV6-6 and TRBJ2-1, with D perhaps matching TRBD1 (6 bases). Germline assignment: CDR1 MNHNY and CDR2 SVGAGI (reference sequence). The CDR3 totals 12 residues. The CDR3 loop reads CDSSLSGDEQFF. CDR3 DNA: TGTGACAGCAGCCTGTCAGGGGATGAGCAGTTCTTC.

As regards this clonotype: An end of the junction does not agree with germline; a read error may underlie this. The rearrangement links TRBV11-1 to TRBJ2-7; TRBD1 might be the D (5 bases). This CDR3 has 14 amino acids. Germline loops: CDR1 SGHAT, CDR2 FQDESV (reference sequence). DNA of the CDR3: TGTGCCAGCAGCTTAAGCCAGGGATTCTACGAGCAGAACTTC. Its protein product is CASSLSQGFYEQNF.

Worth noting for this clonotype: One junction end does not reproduce the germline sequence, and a read error may be involved. This chain links TRBV6-5 with TRBJ2-5; D is undetermined. Per germline, CDR1 MNHEY and CDR2 SVGAGI. The CDR3 runs 14 residues. The chain's CDR3 is CASSYDQVYENQYF. CDR3 in DNA: TGTGCCAGCAGTTACGATCAGGTGTACGAGAACCAGTACTTC.

This clonotype came up once. No conserved phenylalanine or tryptophan ends this CDR3, so it is likely a read error. The V gene is TRBV11-2, the J gene TRBJ2-1; D possibly corresponds to TRBD2 (6 bases). The CDR3 contains 16 residues. Germline assignment: CDR1 SGHAT and CDR2 FQNNGV. In DNA, the CDR3 is TGTGCCAGTAGCTTTGCGGCGGGGACCTCCTACAATGAGCAGTTCTTG. Protein sequence: CASSFAAGTSYNEQFL.

The V gene is TRBV6-5, the J gene TRBJ2-1; perhaps TRBD2 as D (5 bases). This CDR3 region has 14 residues. CDR1 and CDR2 from the germline V gene are MNHEY and SVGAGI. V lost 8 bases and J 6 bases, leaving 17 bases between the germline ends. CDR3 sequence: CASGKRARVNEQFF. The CDR3 DNA reads TGTGCCAGCGGAAAGAGGGCGCGAGTCAATGAGCAGTTCTTC.

This rearrangement joins TRBV11-2 to TRBJ2-5, with 9 nucleotides matching TRBD1. The CDR3 is 14 residues long. From germline, CDR1 is SGHAT and CDR2 FQNNGV. V dropped 4 bases and J dropped 10; count of bases not matched to a gene: 10. The CDR3 loop is CASSSRTGVEVQYF. The CDR3 DNA sequence: TGTGCCAGCAGCTCAAGGACAGGGGTTGAGGTCCAGTACTTC.

This clonotype was observed at least ten times. The chain couples TRBV20-1 to TRBJ2-7, with 8 bases fitting TRBD2. The germline V gene encodes CDR1 DFQATT and CDR2 SNEGSKA (reference sequence). The V segment lost 0 bases and the J segment 4 bases; nucleotides outside the gene matches: 2. The CDR3 contains 13 residues. The DNA for the CDR3 is TGCAGTGCTAGAGACACTAGCGGATACGAGCAGTACGTC. It yields the protein CSARDTSGYEQYV.

As to this clonotype: The junction differs from germline at one of its ends, possibly a read error. The chain couples TRBV20-1 to TRBJ2-5; D is unclear. Germline V gene lookup returns CDR1 DFQATT and CDR2 SNEGSKA (reference sequence). This CDR3 is 11 amino acids long. CDR3 coding DNA: TGCACTGCTAGAGATATAAAAGCCCAATACTTC. Encoded protein: CTARDIKAQYF.

To note about this clonotype: One end of the junction does not line up with germline, which may come from a read error. The chain links TRBV6-5 to TRBJ1-2; TRBD1 agrees at 10 bases. The CDR3 is made up of 14 amino acids. CDR1 and CDR2 (germline): MNHEY, SVGAGI. CDR3 sequence (DNA): TGTGCCAGCAGGCGGGACAGGGGAGGGTATGCCTACACCTTC. Translated, it gives CASRRDRGGYAYTF.

Details on this clonotype: Because the CDR3 is missing its conserved closing phenylalanine or tryptophan, this is likely a read error. CDR3 bases: TGTGCCAGCAGCTTAGGGTCAAGGTTTGAAGCTTTCCTT. Translating gives CASSLGSRFEAFL. The chain couples TRBV11-2 to TRBJ1-1, with unresolved D. The germline V gene has CDR1 SGHAT and CDR2 FQNNGV. This CDR3 has 13 residues. The ends were cut back, 1 base at V and 7 bases at J, with 10 bases in the middle.

Turning to this clonotype: The junction departs from germline at one end; a sequencing error may be responsible. The chain joins TRBV5-1 to TRBJ1-2; D gene ambiguous. From germline, CDR1 is SGHRS and CDR2 YFSETQ. This CDR3 contains 16 residues. The CDR3 loop is CASSFSTRAIFYGYTF. CDR3 DNA sequence: TGCGCTAGCAGCTTTTCCACAAGGGCAATTTTCTATGGCTACACCTTC.

Ten or more counts support this clonotype. This chain connects TRBV6-5 to TRBJ1-4, with D possibly TRBD1 on 6 matching bases. The germline V and J ends were trimmed by 6 bases and 5 bases, with 7 bases remaining between them. Germline V gene data show CDR1 as MNHEY and CDR2 as SVGAGI. This CDR3 is 12 amino acids long. The chain's CDR3 is CASRRGNEKLFF. As DNA, the CDR3 is TGTGCCAGCAGAAGGGGGAATGAAAAACTGTTTTTT.

The J gene is TRBJ2-5, the V gene TRBV20-1; D might be TRBD2 (6 bases). Trimming cost V 7 bases and J 2 bases, with 23 bases left between them. Germline V gene sequence: CDR1 DFQATT, CDR2 SNEGSKA (reference sequence). The CDR3 is made up of 16 amino acids. CDR3 bases: TGCAGTGTTATTTCGCGGGACGGCGACCAACAAGAGACCCAGTACTTC. It yields the protein CSVISRDGDQQETQYF.

The chain carries TRBV18 and TRBJ2-3; 10 bases are a match to TRBD2. The germline V gene encodes CDR1 KGHSH and CDR2 LQKENI. The CDR3 is 15 amino acids. V lost 9 bases and J lost 4; bases outside the gene matches: 10. CDR3 coding DNA: TGTGCCAGTCGACCGGGACTAGCGAGCGCAGATACGCAGTATTTT. This codes for CASRPGLASADTQYF.